A selection of T cell receptor beta chains follows, all from one sample in a study of OX40 agonist ivuxolimab in advanced cancers. Clones were sequenced by immunoSEQ multiplex PCR, and TCRdb holds only the in-frame ones, with some missing. The data show tens of thousands of clones, with roughly 84% seen just once and around 26% held by the top ten. This material consisted of CD4+ or CD8+ T cells sorted from blood, taken in a trial of the OX40 agonist ivuxolimab. The receptors come from an adult with an advanced solid tumor such as melanoma, head and neck, liver or kidney cancer. Each CDR3 is given with its conserved first and last residue. The D gene is left open where the match is weak. Clone size is shown for a subset of rows, as once, few, many or a class of expanded clone.

TRBD2 TRBJ2-1 NA TRBV6-1 TGTGCCAGCAGTGAAGGACTAGCGGGATCTGGTCATGAGCAGTTCTTC CASSEGLAGSGHEQFF
NA TRBJ2-1 NA TRBV5-1 TGCGCCAGCAGCTTGATGGGCGGCTCCTACAATGAGCAGTTCTTC CASSLMGGSYNEQFF
NA TRBJ2-2 NA TRBV19 TGTGCCAGTAGTATGGCAGGGGACGGCACCGGGGAGCTGTTTTTT CASSMAGDGTGELFF
NA TRBJ2-5 NA TRBV29-1 TGCAGCGTTGAAGGAGGCAGGCTACAAGAGACCCAGTACTTC CSVEGGRLQETQYF
TRBD1 TRBJ1-5 NA TRBV28 TGTGCCAGCGGGACAGGGGTCAATCAGCCCCAGCATTTT CASGTGVNQPQHF
NA TRBJ2-5 NA TRBV6-5 TGTGCCAGCAGTTATGGACTTCGCGAGACCCAGTACTTC CASSYGLRETQYF
TRBD1 TRBJ2-1 NA TRBV2 TGTGCCAGCAGTGAAGCGAGGCGGGACAGGGCATCTGAGCAGTTCTTC CASSEARRDRASEQFF
NA TRBJ2-4 NA TRBV28 TGTGCCAGCAGCGCCCGGGACGGAAAAAACATTCAGTACTTC CASSARDGKNIQYF
NA TRBJ2-5 NA TRBV6-5 TGTGCCAGCAGTTCCATCGGCGGGGAGACCCAGTACTTC CASSSIGGETQYF
NA TRBJ1-1 NA TRBV7-9 TGTGCCAGCAGCTCTGAGACGACTATGAACACTGAAGCTTTCTTT CASSSETTMNTEAFF
NA TRBJ1-4 NA TRBV6-1 TGTGCCAGCAGCCTCGCGGGGTATTTGAATGAAAAACTGTTTTTT CASSLAGYLNEKLFF
NA TRBJ2-2 NA TRBV7-9 TGTGCCAGCAGCTCAAACACCGGGGAGCTGTTTTTT CASSSNTGELFF
NA TRBJ2-7 once TRBV6-6 TGTGCCAGCAGTCTTACTAGCAGCTACGAGCAGTACTTC CASSLTSSYEQYF
NA TRBJ2-1 NA TRBV5-8 TGTGCCAGCAGCGTAACCGGTATCTTTGAGCAGTTCTTC CASSVTGIFEQFF
TRBD1 TRBJ1-2 NA TRBV19 TGTGCCAACCACCCCACAGGGGTAGAGTATGGCTACACCTTC CANHPTGVEYGYTF
TRBD1 TRBJ1-5 NA TRBV5-1 TGCGCCAGCAGCCCGACAGGGGCCCGCAATCAGCCCCAGCATTTT CASSPTGARNQPQHF
NA TRBJ2-3 NA TRBV5-6 TGTGCCAGCAATTCCATCCCCGATACGCAGTATTTT CASNSIPDTQYF
NA TRBJ1-1 NA TRBV27 TGTGCCAGCAGTTTATTTGGGGCGTCCACTGAAGCTTTCTTT CASSLFGASTEAFF
TRBD2 TRBJ2-3 once TRBV11-2 TGTGCCAGCAGCTTAGCGAACCGGCGGGGGGGCACAGATACGCAGTATTTT CASSLANRRGGTDTQYF
NA TRBJ1-2 NA TRBV29-1 TGCAGCGTTGAAGTAGGGGGGTTGGGGTACTATGGCTACACCTTC CSVEVGGLGYYGYTF
TRBD2 TRBJ2-3 NA TRBV2 TGTGCCAGCAGCCTAGCGGGGGGCACAGATACGCAGTATTTT CASSLAGGTDTQYF
TRBD1 TRBJ1-4 NA TRBV7-6 TGTGCCAGCAGCTTAGAGGCAGGGGGGGATGAAAAACTGTTTTTT CASSLEAGGDEKLFF
NA TRBJ1-2 few TRBV5-5 TGTGCCAGCAACCCCGGACGGGGTAGCTATGGCTACACCTTC CASNPGRGSYGYTF
TRBD1 TRBJ1-4 NA TRBV6-1 TGTGCCAGCAGTGAGTGGGGACAGGGGACTAATGAAAAACTGTTTTTT CASSEWGQGTNEKLFF
NA TRBJ2-7 NA TRBV7-9 TGTGCCAGCAGCTTAGGGTCCGGTTTCTACTACGAGCAGTACTTC CASSLGSGFYYEQYF
TRBD1 TRBJ2-7 NA TRBV5-1 TGCGCCAGCAGTCGGGACAGTGCCTACGAGCAGTACTTC CASSRDSAYEQYF
TRBD1 TRBJ2-7 NA TRBV5-6 TGTGCCAGCAGCTTCGCAGGGGGCTCCTACGAGCAGTACTTC CASSFAGGSYEQYF
NA TRBJ2-7 NA TRBV19 TGTGCCAGTTCCCAGAACTCCTACGAGCAGTACTTC CASSQNSYEQYF
TRBD2 TRBJ2-5 NA TRBV19 TGTGCCAGTAGTGTTCTAGCGGGCGGGGAGACCCAGTACTTC CASSVLAGGETQYF
NA TRBJ1-5 NA TRBV14 TGTGCCAGCAGCCAAGGGTCGAGTCAGCCCCAGCATTTT CASSQGSSQPQHF
NA TRBJ2-3 NA TRBV4-2 TGTGCCAGCAGCCCCCGAGACGGAAACACAGATACGCAGTATTTT CASSPRDGNTDTQYF
NA TRBJ1-2 NA TRBV10-3 TGTGCCATCAGTGAGTCCGGGGGGTCTAACTATGGCTACACCTTC CAISESGGSNYGYTF
NA TRBJ2-1 NA TRBV19 TGTGCCAGTAGTCCCCGCGGCGCCTACAATGAGCAGTTCTTC CASSPRGAYNEQFF
NA TRBJ1-5 NA TRBV27 TGTGCCAGCAGACCTTTCTCGATTAGCAATCAGCCCCAGCATTTT CASRPFSISNQPQHF
NA TRBJ1-2 NA TRBV25-1 TGTGCCAGCAGTGATCCGGGGGGGTCTGGCTACACCTTC CASSDPGGSGYTF